This T cell receptor beta chain was identified during a study of cytomegalovirus exposure and HLA in healthy donors (dated by TCRdb to 2017 to 2019). Regarding the study in general: A later analysis indicated that the roughly 120 validation repertoires were generated on the platform also employed for the 700 or so repertoires of the first cohort. A separate validation cohort of approximately 130 different subjects was used in addition to the roughly 720-subject first cohort. The study aimed to test whether cataloging public T cell receptors could reveal signatures of past pathogen exposure. The study combined high-throughput TCR immunosequencing, statistical association of individual TCRs with disease status, and machine learning to predict cytomegalovirus infection status.

The protocol used for the library was the immunoSEQ multiplex PCR assay. In the source study's methods: A statistical classification framework was developed to diagnose cytomegalovirus status using the catalog of TCR beta chain sequences. TCRdb carries this immuneACCESS record with in-frame sequences only. Its versions omit some clonotypes, under half of them owing to an unresolved V gene in the studies checked, with the rest unexplained. V and J calls plus clone size are reproduced from that table; the DNA served to infer D and trimming. The sample contains 86,000 or so clones, 95% to 97% of them found a single time. 1.6% of the sample is held by the ten biggest clonotypes. The donors were included in the validation cohort of roughly 130 subjects, a group kept apart from the roughly 670-subject first cohort. Reading the germline V gene gives CDR1 SGHTA and CDR2 FQGNSA. V loses 8 bases at its end and J loses 5 bases; junction bases beyond the gene matches: 14. The CDR3 contains 15 residues, cysteine and phenylalanine counted. Just CDR3 DNA is preserved here, 45 bases in frame from base 1.

Worth noting for this clone: What this receptor recognizes is not known. Per-base quality was not reported, and no clone a single base away is much larger than it.

Study-wide conclusions, independent of this receptor: In vitro tests confirmed that a few of the cytomegalovirus-associated TCR beta chains recognize cytomegalovirus antigens. In the study, approximately 160 TCR beta chains were listed as associated with cytomegalovirus. The authors suggested that the approach could potentially be extended to other disease states and immunological phenotypes. Most TCR sequences were seen in very few donors, while some public TCRs were found in many individuals. All 110 or so repertoires were used to score co-occurrence in the validation cohort in a later analysis, because that analysis had no HLA typing for the cohort. Of the cluster scores, approximately 95% were above 0 in a later analysis, which found that TCRs clustered in the first cohort also tended to co-occur in the 90 to 150 validation repertoires. The classifier was reported to diagnose cytomegalovirus status with high specificity and sensitivity in both the original and validation cohorts.

Sequences were obtained from PBMCs. The rearranged segments are TRBV7-2 and TRBJ2-5; TRBD1 agrees with 7 junctional bases. The source of this sequence is a man in his late teens or twenties in good health and CMV-seropositive. In nucleotide form, the sequence is TGTGCCAGCTTACTACGTAGGGGGCGTCCGGAGACCCAGTACTTC. Translated, it reads CASLLRRGRPETQYF.